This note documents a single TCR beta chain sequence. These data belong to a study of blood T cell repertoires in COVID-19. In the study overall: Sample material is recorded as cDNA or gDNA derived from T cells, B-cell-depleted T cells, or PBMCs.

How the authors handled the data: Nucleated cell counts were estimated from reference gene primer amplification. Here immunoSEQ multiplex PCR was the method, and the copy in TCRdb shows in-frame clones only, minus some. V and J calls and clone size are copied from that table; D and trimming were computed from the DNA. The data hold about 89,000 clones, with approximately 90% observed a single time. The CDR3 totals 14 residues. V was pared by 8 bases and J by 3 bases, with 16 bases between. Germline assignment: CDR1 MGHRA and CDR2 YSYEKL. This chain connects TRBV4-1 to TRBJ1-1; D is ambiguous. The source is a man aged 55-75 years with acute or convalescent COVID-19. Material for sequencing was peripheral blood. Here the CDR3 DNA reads TGCGCCAGCCGTGGGCCCCTGAAGGACACTGAAGCTTTCTTT. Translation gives CASRGPLKDTEAFF.